The clone carrying this TCR beta chain was seen a handful of times. Its antigen is not identified. The data belong to a study of post-analysis software for immune sequencing data. For the study at large: The study covered relapsing-remitting, secondary progressive and progressive-relapsing courses of multiple sclerosis.

Study-level results: Controls had lower frequencies than patients of about 5 TRBV segments, which included TRBV5-6, TRBV5-1 and TRBV20-1.

The authors incorporated unique molecular identifiers into the TCR beta cDNA libraries. TCRdb analysed the PCR reads with MiXCR anew, one entry per CDR3 protein. The sample holds about 810,000 distinct CDR3 sequences, approximately 53% seen once. Germline-derived CDR1 and CDR2 are MNHEY and SMNVEV (reference sequence). The V end was cut by 3 bases, the J end by 2 bases, with 12 bases between. The CDR3 is made up of 15 amino acids. The clonotype was recovered from a girl aged 5 to 17 with multiple sclerosis. Sequences were obtained from blood. The gene calls are TRBV27 and TRBJ2-3; the D gene is possibly TRBD1 (6 bases). The CDR3 DNA follows: TGTGCCAGCAGTTTGCAGGGGATGAACACAGATACGCAGTATTTT. Translation gives CASSLQGMNTDTQYF.